This record concerns one TCR beta chain sequence. This specimen belongs to a study of technical replicates of blood from a few donors. Germline V CDR1 and CDR2: GTSNPN, SVGIG (reference sequence). The CDR3 extends over 13 amino acids. J lost 4 bases, V lost 7 bases, and 10 bases had no gene match. Clones were read by immunoSEQ multiplex PCR, and TCRdb kept only the in-frame ones, dropping some. The table shows tens of thousands of clones, with around 93% occurring only once. The TCR comes from a human donor in good health. The chain carries TRBV30 and TRBJ2-7; TRBD2 matches 7 bases. The sequenced sample was T cells isolated from PBMCs. CDR3 region: CASGGRQLYEQYF. CDR3 sequence (DNA): TGTGCCTCGGGGGGTAGGCAACTGTACGAGCAGTACTTC. Using reference TRBV30 and TRBJ2-7 for the parts outside the CDR3, the full variable domain is SQTIHQWPATLVQPVGSPLSLECTVEGTSNPNLYWYRQAAGRGLQLLFYSVGIGQISSEVPQNLSASRPQDRQFILSSKKLLLSDSGFYLCASGGRQLYEQYFGPGTRLTVT.